This T cell receptor (beta chain) comes out of a study of brain metastases from non-small cell lung cancer. Study outcomes and limitations: Compared with primary tumors, brain metastases showed less T-cell infiltration. Paired brain metastases and primary tumors largely shared TCR repertoires.

As to this clone: What it recognizes is unknown.

The data were produced by immunoSEQ multiplex PCR, yet TCRdb's version contains in-frame clones alone and is incomplete. The sample consists of roughly 6,200 clones, 82% of them appearing once. This CDR3 contains 13 residues. Germline lookup yields CDR1 SGHVS and CDR2 FQNEAQ. The sample consisted of primary lung tumor tissue. The V call is TRBV7-8, the J call TRBJ2-5, with D possibly being TRBD1 or TRBD2 (5 bases each). The J call may be mistaken, given a closer DNA end match to TRBJ2-7. This TCR was sampled from a donor at least 40 years old with non-small cell lung cancer. The CDR3 loop is CASSLDGTPEQYF. As DNA, the CDR3 is TGTGCCAGCAGCTTAGACGGGACCCCCGAGCAGTACTTC.